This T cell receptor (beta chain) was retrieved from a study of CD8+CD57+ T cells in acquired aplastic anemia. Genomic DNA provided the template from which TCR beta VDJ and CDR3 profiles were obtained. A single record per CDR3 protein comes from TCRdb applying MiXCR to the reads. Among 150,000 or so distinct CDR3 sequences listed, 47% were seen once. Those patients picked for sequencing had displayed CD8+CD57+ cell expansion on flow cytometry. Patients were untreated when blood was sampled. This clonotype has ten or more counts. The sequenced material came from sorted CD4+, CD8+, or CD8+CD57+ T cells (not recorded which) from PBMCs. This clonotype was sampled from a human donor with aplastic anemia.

The CDR3 DNA is TGTGCCAGCAGCTCTTCTCTGGGTGAGCAGTTCTTC. It yields the protein CASSSSLGEQFF. V and J are TRBV7-2 and TRBJ2-1, with D unclear. The CDR3 contains 12 residues. Per germline, CDR1 SGHTA and CDR2 FQGNSA. Deletions cut 4 bases from V and 9 bases from J, with 10 bases between.